This is a list of T cell receptor beta chains from one sample in a study of control samples from healthy donors and cancer patients. The method was immunoSEQ multiplex PCR; TCRdb's version includes in-frame clones alone and lacks a portion of them. The top ten hold over 10% of the sample, which has approximately 140,000 clones, around 94% seen once. The specimen was blood. These receptor sequences come from a man between 35 and 55 years old in good health. Both conserved end residues are part of each CDR3. The D gene is left open where the match is weak. Part of the rows lack a size; the others show once, few, many or a class for expanded clones.

d_gene,abundance,j_gene,v_gene,CDR3aa,CDR3nt
.,.,TRBJ2-2,TRBV10-3,CAISEKAGYGAGTGELFF,TGTGCCATCAGTGAGAAGGCAGGTTATGGCGCCGGCACCGGGGAGCTGTTTTTT
TRBD2,.,TRBJ2-3,TRBV5-1,CASSLLAGATDTQYF,TGCGCCAGCAGCTTACTAGCGGGAGCTACAGATACGCAGTATTTT
TRBD2,.,TRBJ2-3,TRBV29-1,CSVGQRGSTDTQYF,TGCAGCGTGGGCCAGCGGGGGAGCACAGATACGCAGTATTTT
TRBD2,.,TRBJ2-4,TRBV19,CASNPSGRSKNIQYF,TGTGCCAGTAATCCTAGCGGGAGATCCAAAAACATTCAGTACTTC
.,.,TRBJ1-2,TRBV25-1,CASSERGTYGYTF,TGTGCCAGCAGTGAAAGGGGTACCTATGGCTACACCTTC
TRBD1,once,TRBJ2-5,TRBV11-2,CASRPDRVRETQYF,TGTGCCAGCAGACCTGACAGGGTGCGGGAGACCCAGTACTTC
TRBD1,.,TRBJ1-1,TRBV5-6,CASTLQTGVNTEAFF,TGTGCCAGCACCCTTCAGACAGGGGTGAACACTGAAGCTTTCTTT
TRBD2,.,TRBJ2-5,TRBV4-2,CASSQGLAGGFETQYF,TGTGCCAGCAGCCAAGGACTAGCGGGAGGGTTCGAGACCCAGTACTTC
.,.,TRBJ2-7,TRBV6-5,CASSHRDGRYEQYF,TGTGCCAGCAGTCACCGGGACGGGCGCTACGAGCAGTACTTC
.,.,TRBJ1-2,TRBV29-1,CSVEKGSRDGYTF,TGCAGCGTTGAAAAAGGGAGTCGTGATGGCTACACCTTC
.,.,TRBJ1-2,TRBV20-1,CSAPQDGYTF,TGCAGTGCTCCTCAGGATGGCTACACCTTC
.,.,TRBJ1-1,TRBV3-1/TRBV3-2,CASSLGQSTEAFF,TGTGCCAGCAGCCTCGGACAGTCTACTGAAGCTTTCTTT
.,.,TRBJ1-1,TRBV10-1,CASSESMGTEAFF,TGCGCCAGCAGTGAGTCAATGGGCACTGAAGCTTTCTTT
.,.,TRBJ1-4,TRBV7-2,CASRQTPGETTNEKLFF,TGTGCCAGCAGGCAAACCCCAGGGGAAACAACTAATGAAAAACTGTTTTTT
TRBD1,once,TRBJ2-5,TRBV4-3,CASSQGGTGAETQYF,TGCGCCAGCAGCCAAGGCGGGACAGGGGCAGAGACCCAGTACTTC
.,.,TRBJ1-5,TRBV19,CASSIDLPGYSNQPQHF,TGTGCCAGTAGTATAGATCTTCCAGGCTATAGCAATCAGCCCCAGCATTTT
.,.,TRBJ2-7,TRBV28,CASSLIRAKEQYF,TGTGCCAGCAGTTTAATCCGGGCCAAAGAGCAGTACTTC
.,.,TRBJ1-1,TRBV2,CASSERGDNTEAFF,TGTGCCAGCAGTGAACGCGGAGATAACACTGAAGCTTTCTTT
.,.,TRBJ1-5,TRBV21-1,CASSKDRWDGGLTAQHF,TGTGCCAGCAGCAAAGATAGATGGGACGGAGGCCTCACGGCCCAGCATTTT
.,.,TRBJ1-3,TRBV6-1,CASSEAMGRVNTIYF,TGTGCCAGCAGTGAAGCGATGGGCAGGGTAAACACCATATATTTT
TRBD1,.,TRBJ1-6,TRBV2,CASRDRGFLNSPLHF,TGTGCCAGCAGGGACAGGGGGTTTTTGAATTCACCCCTCCACTTT